This TCR beta chain is drawn from a study of Graves' ophthalmopathy and Graves' hyperthyroidism. Whole-study results and caveats: Thyroid clonotypes that were expanded above 0.001 frequency mostly also appeared in blood. Using a 13-signature model, the authors split ophthalmopathy from stable hyperthyroidism, with 87.88% sensitivity and 81.08% specificity.

Points on this clonotype: Its antigen is unknown.

The TCR beta CDR3 regions underwent amplification from RNA transcripts. The library came from an HTBI-primed first-round RT-PCR and a second-round multiplex PCR. One entry per CDR3 protein results from TCRdb running MiXCR on the multiplex PCR reads. The sample shows about 740,000 distinct CDR3 sequences, 40% of them seen only once. The CDR3 length is 15 residues. In germline, CDR1 is ENHRY, CDR2 SYGVKD. The V end lost 10 bases, the J end lost 5 bases, and 24 bases lay between the germline ends. Moderate-to-severe activity, with CAS ≥3, NOSPECS ≥4 and duration under 3 months, characterized the donors with ophthalmopathy.

Sequencing was performed on peripheral blood. J is TRBJ2-7 and V is TRBV10-3; D remains ambiguous. The clonotype comes from an adult man with Graves' ophthalmopathy. CDR3 protein: CASSQDLYTSNEQYF. In DNA, the CDR3 is TGTGCCAGCAGCCAAGATCTGTACACTTCCAACGAGCAGTACTTC.